The 7 T cell receptor beta chains presented below share a single source sample, sequenced in a study of prognosis after radiotherapy for stage I lung cancer. Using two-round multiplex PCR, the authors amplified TCR beta CDR3 from genomic DNA. Round one of PCR was performed, and it used primers specific to each TRBV and TRBJ gene. Each CDR3 protein is one row after TCRdb ran MiXCR on the multiplex PCR reads. The table lists about 22,000 distinct CDR3 sequences, roughly 40% of them singletons. The sample consisted of PBMCs, taken before or after stereotactic body radiation therapy (not recorded which). The receptors originated from a donor aged 50 or older with non-small cell lung cancer.

This clonotype showed up many times. V is TRBV12-5 and J is TRBJ1-2, with TRBD1 matching 7 bases. The CDR3 loop spans 14 amino acids. V was clipped by 2 bases and J by 4 bases; unmatched bases: 4. CDR1 is LGHNT, CDR2 FRNRAP, per germline. The CDR3 coding sequence is TGTGCTAGTGGTTTGTACAGGGGAGCCTATGGCTACACCTTC. This encodes CASGLYRGAYGYTF.

CDR3 DNA sequence: TGTGCCAGCAGCCCCCGGGACGTGCCGAGGGTTGAGCAGTTCTTC. The encoded protein is CASSPRDVPRVEQFF. This chain links TRBV7-9 with TRBJ2-1, with D perhaps being TRBD1 or TRBD2 (5 bases each). From germline, CDR1 is SEHNR and CDR2 FQNEAQ (reference sequence). Trimming stripped 5 bases from V and 9 bases from J, with 20 bases between. This CDR3 has 15 amino acids. The full variable domain, with the rest looked up from reference TRBV7-9 and TRBJ2-1, is DTGVSQNPRHKITKRGQNVTFRCDPISEHNRLYWYRQTLGQGPEFLTYFQNEAQLEKSRLLSDRFSAERPKGSFSTLEIQRTEQGDSAMYLCASSPRDVPRVEQFFGPGTRLTVL.

This clonotype has at least ten counts. The chain recombines TRBV18 with TRBJ1-5; TRBD1 is a possible D gene (5 bases). Germline V CDR1 and CDR2: KGHSH, LQKENI. Trimming pared 3 bases from V and 5 bases from J, leaving 14 bases between. The CDR3 is made up of 15 amino acids. The CDR3 nucleotides read TGTGCCAGCTCACCCCCCGGGGGACGGGATCAGCCCCAGCATTTT. Translating gives CASSPPGGRDQPQHF. The full variable domain, with the rest looked up from reference TRBV18 and TRBJ1-5, is NAGVMQNPRHLVRRRGQEARLRCSPMKGHSHVYWYRQLPEEGLKFMVYLQKENIIDESGMPKERFSAEFPKEGPSILRIQQVVRGDSAAYFCASSPPGGRDQPQHFGDGTRLSIL.

In this sample, this clonotype turned up a few times. The chain links TRBV5-1 to TRBJ2-1; unclear D gene. The CDR3 consists of 13 residues. CDR1 and CDR2 (germline): SGHRS, YFSETQ. Trimming left V 3 bases short and J 7 bases short, with 11 bases between. The CDR3 nucleotides read TGCGCCAGCAGCTCCCACTCGGATAATGAGCAGTTCTTC. This codes for CASSSHSDNEQFF.

This clonotype was found many times. This chain uses TRBV7-9 with TRBJ2-7; D is possibly TRBD1 or TRBD2 (5 bases each). There are 11 residues in the CDR3. Germline CDR1 is SEHNR and CDR2 is FQNEAQ (reference sequence). The V end was cut by 1 base, the J end by 11 bases, with 9 bases between. The CDR3 DNA is TGTGCCAGCAGCTTAGGTGGGACGGAGTACTTC. Amino acid sequence: CASSLGGTEYF. The full variable domain, with the rest looked up from reference TRBV7-9 and TRBJ2-7, is DTGVSQNPRHKITKRGQNVTFRCDPISEHNRLYWYRQTLGQGPEFLTYFQNEAQLEKSRLLSDRFSAERPKGSFSTLEIQRTEQGDSAMYLCASSLGGTEYFGPGTRLTVT.

In the case of this clonotype: A read error may explain this, as a much larger clone is one base away. The gene calls are TRBV19 and TRBJ2-2, with D unclear. The CDR3 covers 15 residues. Germline CDR1 and CDR2: LNHDA and SQIVND (reference sequence). CDR3 in amino acids: CASSGVEWNTVELFF. Here the CDR3 DNA reads TGTGCCAGTAGTGGAGTGGAGTGGAACACCGTGGAGCTGTTTTTT.

This chain uses TRBV6-5 with TRBJ1-1, with D perhaps matching TRBD1 (5 bases). The CDR3 sequence is 15 residues long. V lost 3 bases, J lost 0 bases, and 11 bases lay in between. Germline V gene lookup returns CDR1 MNHEY and CDR2 SVGAGI. CDR3: CASSYRGALNTEAFF. The CDR3 region has the DNA TGTGCCAGCAGTTATAGAGGGGCCTTGAACACTGAAGCTTTCTTT.